These 10 T cell receptor beta chains were sequenced from one sample in a study of blood T cells in healthy people across ages. Primers used in a second PCR of roughly 6 to 12 cycles were a sample-barcoded 5' primer and a J-beta primer mix. TCRdb reanalysed the 5' RACE reads using MiXCR and keeps one entry per CDR3 protein. The sample consists of under 800,000 distinct CDR3 sequences, roughly 47% of them appearing once. Specimen: blood. The receptors come from a woman aged 55 to 70 in good health.

This sequence joins TRBV5-1 and TRBJ2-6; D is unclear. This CDR3 comprises 15 residues. Per the germline V gene, CDR1 is SGHRS and CDR2 is YFSETQ. V dropped 2 bases and J dropped 2 bases, with 8 bases sitting between them. CDR3 in DNA: TGCGCCAGCAGCTTTTTGACTGCTGGGGCCAACGTCCTGACTTTC. Translating it yields CASSFLTAGANVLTF. The variable domain in full, with the rest retrieved from reference TRBV5-1 and TRBJ2-6, is KAGVTQTPRYLIKTRGQQVTLSCSPISGHRSVSWYQQTPGQGLQFLFEYFSETQRNKGNFPGRFSGRQFSNSRSEMNVSTLELGDSALYLCASSFLTAGANVLTFGAGSRLTVL.

This rearrangement joins TRBV7-3 to TRBJ2-2; D tentatively fits TRBD1 or TRBD2 (6 bases each). Trimming cost V 4 bases and J 5 bases, with 17 bases left between them. This CDR3 is 16 amino acids long. Germline loops: CDR1 SGHTA, CDR2 FQGTGA. CDR3: CASSSRTKGGTGELFF. Written as DNA, the CDR3 is TGTGCCAGCAGCTCAAGGACCAAGGGGGGTACCGGGGAGCTGTTTTTT.

This rearrangement joins TRBV27 to TRBJ1-4; D ambiguous. Trimming shortened V by 5 bases and J by 8 bases, and 15 bases separated the two germline ends. The germline V gene has CDR1 MNHEY and CDR2 SMNVEV (reference sequence). The CDR3 runs 14 residues. CDR3 in DNA: TGTGCCAGCAGTCTGACAAGAATGGGGGAAAAACTGTTTTTT. Protein sequence: CASSLTRMGEKLFF.

V usage is TRBV7-2 and J usage is TRBJ2-1; 8 nucleotides align to TRBD2. This CDR3 contains 16 residues. CDR1 SGHTA and CDR2 FQGNSA come from the germline V gene. Losses at the gene ends were 4 bases for V and 3 bases for J; bases not matched to a gene: 8. The CDR3 sequence is CASSYPHGTSYNEQFF. In nucleotides, the CDR3 is TGTGCCAGCAGCTACCCCCACGGGACTAGCTACAATGAGCAGTTCTTC.

Only a few counts were recorded for this clonotype. The V and J genes are TRBV20-1 and TRBJ1-4; the match to TRBD1 covers 10 bases. Germline lookup yields CDR1 DFQATT and CDR2 SNEGSKA (reference sequence). V lost 5 bases, J lost 12 bases, and 12 bases stayed unmatched. This CDR3 contains 14 residues. CDR3: CSAPQDRGGRELFF. CDR3 DNA: TGCAGTGCTCCCCAGGACAGGGGGGGACGGGAACTGTTTTTT.

This clonotype turned up a few times. The chain is built from TRBV3-1 and TRBJ2-5; 8 bases match TRBD1. CDR1 LGHDT and CDR2 YNNKEL come from the germline V gene (reference sequence). V was pared by 0 bases and J by 13 bases, with 7 bases of the junction left unmatched. This CDR3 comprises 13 residues. CDR3 coding DNA: TGTGCCAGCAGCCAAGATTTGGCAGGGGGCTTGTACTTC. As protein: CASSQDLAGGLYF.

J is TRBJ1-2 and V is TRBV6-1, with no clear D. This CDR3 comprises 14 residues. In germline, CDR1 is MNHNS, CDR2 SASEGT. V was cut by 1 base and J by 2 bases, with 8 bases left in between. The DNA of the CDR3 is TGTGCCAGCAGTGAAGGCCTCAGAAACTATGGCTACACCTTC. Translating gives CASSEGLRNYGYTF.

This clonotype has a handful of counts. The chain links TRBV20-1 to TRBJ2-2, with TRBD2 matching over 8 bases. The V and J ends lost 2 bases and 7 bases, in that order; junction bases with no gene match: 6. Per the germline V gene, CDR1 is DFQATT and CDR2 is SNEGSKA (reference sequence). CDR3 length equals 14 residues. The CDR3 coding sequence is TGCAGTGCTAGATCGGTAGCGGGAATCGGGGAGCTGTTTTTT. This sequence encodes CSARSVAGIGELFF.

The chain couples TRBV20-1 to TRBJ2-7; no definite D call. Trimming stripped 5 bases from V and 6 bases from J, with 14 bases between. Germline loops: CDR1 DFQATT, CDR2 SNEGSKA (reference sequence). The CDR3 extends over 12 amino acids. CDR3 sequence: CSAALESPEQYF. CDR3 in DNA: TGCAGTGCTGCCCTAGAGTCCCCCGAGCAGTACTTC.

This CDR3 is CASEWMANEKLFF. The CDR3 DNA reads TGTGCCAGCGAATGGATGGCTAATGAAAAACTGTTTTTT. This chain connects TRBV7-9 to TRBJ1-4; unclear D gene. The CDR3 totals 13 residues. Per the germline V gene, CDR1 is SEHNR and CDR2 is FQNEAQ (reference sequence). Trimming pared 8 bases from V and 3 bases from J, leaving 10 bases between. Together with reference TRBV7-9 and TRBJ1-4, the CDR3 gives the full variable domain: DTGVSQNPRHKITKRGQNVTFRCDPISEHNRLYWYRQTLGQGPEFLTYFQNEAQLEKSRLLSDRFSAERPKGSFSTLEIQRTEQGDSAMYLCASEWMANEKLFFGSGTQLSVL.